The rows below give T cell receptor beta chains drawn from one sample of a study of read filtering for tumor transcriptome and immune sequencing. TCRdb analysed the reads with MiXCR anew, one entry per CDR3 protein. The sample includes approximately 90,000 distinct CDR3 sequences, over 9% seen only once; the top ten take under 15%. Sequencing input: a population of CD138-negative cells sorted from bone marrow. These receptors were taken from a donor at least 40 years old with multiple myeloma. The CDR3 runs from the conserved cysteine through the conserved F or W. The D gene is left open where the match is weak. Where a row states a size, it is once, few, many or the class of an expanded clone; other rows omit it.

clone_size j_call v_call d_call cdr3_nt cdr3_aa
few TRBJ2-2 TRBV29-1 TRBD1 TGCAGCGCCGGACAGGGTACCGGGGAGCTGTTTTTT CSAGQGTGELFF
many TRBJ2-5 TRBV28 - TGTGCCAGCAGCTTCCATGGGACCCAGTACTTC CASSFHGTQYF
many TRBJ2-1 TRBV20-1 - TGCAGTGCTCTTCGCAATGAGCAGTTCTTC CSALRNEQFF
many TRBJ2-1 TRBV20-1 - TGCAGTGCTAGAGATCCTCTAGCCGGGGGCTACAATGAGCAGTTCTTC CSARDPLAGGYNEQFF
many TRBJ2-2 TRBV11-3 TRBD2 TGTGCCAGCAGCTTAGTTCGGGGCCGACTAGCGGCCGGGGAGCTGTTTTTT CASSLVRGRLAAGELFF
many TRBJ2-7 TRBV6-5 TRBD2 TGTGCCAGCAGTTACGGGACTAGCGGCTACGAGCAGTACTTC CASSYGTSGYEQYF
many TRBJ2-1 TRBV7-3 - TGTGCCAGCAGCTTAACCGGGTCCTACAATGAGCAGTTCTTC CASSLTGSYNEQFF
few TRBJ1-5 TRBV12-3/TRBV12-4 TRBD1 TGTGCCAGCAGCTACCGGACAGGGGCAGGCAATCAGCCCCAGCATTTT CASSYRTGAGNQPQHF
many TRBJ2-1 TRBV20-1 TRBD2 TGCAGTGCTATGAGCGGGAGCTCCTACAATGAGCAGTTCTTC CSAMSGSSYNEQFF
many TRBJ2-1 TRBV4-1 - TGCGCCAGCAGCCAAGGAGGGCCAGGGGTCTACAATGAGCAGTTCTTC CASSQGGPGVYNEQFF
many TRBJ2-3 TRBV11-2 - TGTGCCAGCAGCTCCCGACAGGGCACAGATACGCAGTATTTT CASSSRQGTDTQYF
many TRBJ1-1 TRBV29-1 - TGCAGTTACAGGGAGGGCGAGACTGAAGCTTTCTTT CSYREGETEAFF
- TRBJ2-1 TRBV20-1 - TGCAGTGCTGGAGCATGGCGGAGCTCCTACAATGAGCAGTTCTTC CSAGAWRSSYNEQFF
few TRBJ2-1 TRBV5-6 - TGTGCCAGCAGCTTAGGACCAGTCTACAATGAGCAGTTCTTC CASSLGPVYNEQFF
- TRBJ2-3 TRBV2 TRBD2 TGTGCCAGCAGTGAGCTAGCGGAAAGCTCAGATACGCAGTGTTTT CASSELAESSDTQCF
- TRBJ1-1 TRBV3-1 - TGTGCCAGCAGCCAAGATTCGGGGATACGCACTGAAGCTTTCTTT CASSQDSGIRTEAFF
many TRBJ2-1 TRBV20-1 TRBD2 TGCAGTTCTCCTGGCGGGAGAGGCAATGAGCAGTTCTTC CSSPGGRGNEQFF
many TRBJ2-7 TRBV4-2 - TGTGCCAGCAGCCAAGAAGGGGGGGACGAGCAGTACTTC CASSQEGGDEQYF
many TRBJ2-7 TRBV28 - TGTGCCAGCAGTGAACTAGAGGCCCACGAGCAGTACTTC CASSELEAHEQYF
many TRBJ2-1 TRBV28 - TGTGCCAGCAGTTTATATACCTACAATGAGCAGTTCTTC CASSLYTYNEQFF
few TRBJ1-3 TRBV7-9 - TGTGCCAGCAGCACTGGACGGGGAAACTCTGGAAACACCATATATTTT CASSTGRGNSGNTIYF
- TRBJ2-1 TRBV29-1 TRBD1 TGCAGCGTTGTCAGACAGGGAAAAAATGAGCAGCTCTTC CSVVRQGKNEQLF
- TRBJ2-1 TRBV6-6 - TGTGCCAGCGTCAGCACGGGGGATGAGCAGTTCTTC CASVSTGDEQFF
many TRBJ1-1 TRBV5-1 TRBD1 TGCGCCAGCAGCCCGGGACAGGGGGCGAGAATGAACACTGAAGCTTTCTTT CASSPGQGARMNTEAFF
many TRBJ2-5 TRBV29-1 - TGCAGCGTGGAACCAACGGGGGAGACCCAGTACTTC CSVEPTGETQYF
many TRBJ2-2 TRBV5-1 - TGCGCCAGCAGCTTGGACCCGGGGCCCACCGGGGAGCTGTTTTTT CASSLDPGPTGELFF
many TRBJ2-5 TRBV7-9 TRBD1 TGTGCCAGCAGCTGGGGCACAGGGGACAAAGAGACCCAGTACTTC CASSWGTGDKETQYF
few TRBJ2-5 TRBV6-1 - TGTGCCAGCAGCGGGACACTCCAAGGGGCCCAGTACTTC CASSGTLQGAQYF
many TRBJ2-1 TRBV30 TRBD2 TGTGCCCGCGGGAGAAGGGGCTACAATGAGCAGTTCTTC CARGRRGYNEQFF
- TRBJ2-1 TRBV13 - TGTGCCAGCAGCTCGCGGGACAAAGGGCTCTCCAATGAGCAGTTCTTC CASSSRDKGLSNEQFF
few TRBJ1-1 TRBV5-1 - TGCGCCAGCAGTCAGCAATTTAACGCTGAAGCTTTCTTT CASSQQFNAEAFF
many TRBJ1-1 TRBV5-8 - TGTGCCAGCAGACGGACAGAACTGAACACTGAAGCTTTCTTT CASRRTELNTEAFF
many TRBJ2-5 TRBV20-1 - TGCAGTGGGGGGAACCAAGAGACCCAGTACTTC CSGGNQETQYF
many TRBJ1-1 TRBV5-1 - TGCGCCAGCAGCTTTGCCTGGGGCAGCCAGAACACTGAAGCTTTCTTT CASSFAWGSQNTEAFF
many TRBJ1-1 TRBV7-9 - TGTGCCAGCAGCTTAGACGCGGCTTTCTTT CASSLDAAFF
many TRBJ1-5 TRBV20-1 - TGCAGTGCGCGGGACGGTCAAGCTAGCAATCAGCCCCAGCATTTT CSARDGQASNQPQHF
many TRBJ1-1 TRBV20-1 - TGCAGTGCTAATCCGGCAGATAGAGCTTTCTTT CSANPADRAFF
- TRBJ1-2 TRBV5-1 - TGCGCCAGCAGCTTGGCAGGGATCTATGGCTACACCTTC CASSLAGIYGYTF
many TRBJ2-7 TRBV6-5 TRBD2 TGTGCCAGCAGTTACTCCAGCGGGAGCTACGGCGAGCAGTACTTC CASSYSSGSYGEQYF
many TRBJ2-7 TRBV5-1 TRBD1 TGCGCCAGCACCCCCGAGCCAGGGGGCTTCGAGCAGTACTTC CASTPEPGGFEQYF
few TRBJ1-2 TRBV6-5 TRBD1 TGTGCCAGCAGTCGGACAGGGGGCGGCTATGGCTACACCTTC CASSRTGGGYGYTF
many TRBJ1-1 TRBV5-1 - TGCGCCAGCAGCTTGGGGCCTCGTGGCACTGAAGCTTTCTTT CASSLGPRGTEAFF
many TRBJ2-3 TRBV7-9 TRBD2 TGTGCCAGCAGCTCAAGACTAGCGGGAGCCGATACGCAGTATTTT CASSSRLAGADTQYF
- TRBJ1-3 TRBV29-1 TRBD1 TGCAGCGTTCAAACGACAGGGGGGGTAGGCTCTGGAAACACCATATATTTT CSVQTTGGVGSGNTIYF
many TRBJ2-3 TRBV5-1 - TGCGCCAGCAGCTTTCCGGGACGTGGCACAGATACGCAGTATTTT CASSFPGRGTDTQYF
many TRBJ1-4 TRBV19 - TGTGCCAGTAGCCGGGAGCGTAATGAAAAACTGTTTTTT CASSRERNEKLFF
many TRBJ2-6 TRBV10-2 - TGCGCCACCGGGGAGTCTGGGGCCAACGTCCTGACTTTC CATGESGANVLTF
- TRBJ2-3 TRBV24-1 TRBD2 TGTGCCACCTCGGGACTAGCGGGAGCCGGAGATACGCAGTATTTT CATSGLAGAGDTQYF
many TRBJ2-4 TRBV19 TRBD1 TGTGCCAGTAGTCCCGGACAGGGTGCGGCCAAAAACATTCAGTACTTC CASSPGQGAAKNIQYF
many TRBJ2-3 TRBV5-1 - TGCGCCAGCAGCTTCGGGACGGTGGGAGATACGCAGTATTTT CASSFGTVGDTQYF
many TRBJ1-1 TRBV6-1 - TGTGCCAGCAGTGAAAGGGAGCCGAACACTGAAGCTTTCTTT CASSEREPNTEAFF
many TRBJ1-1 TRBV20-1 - TGCAGTGCTATAGAAGATTTGAACACTGAAGCTTTCTTT CSAIEDLNTEAFF
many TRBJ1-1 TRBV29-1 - TGCAGCGTTGTACAGGGTTTGGACACTGAAGCTTTCTTT CSVVQGLDTEAFF